The following is a TCR beta chain sequence with its context. The method was immunoSEQ multiplex PCR; TCRdb's version includes in-frame clones alone and lacks a portion of them. The table has about 97,000 clones, 85% to 90% seen once. This sample was taken from a study of control samples from healthy donors and cancer patients. Germline lookup yields CDR1 SSHAT and CDR2 FNYEAQ (reference sequence). The V end was cut by 5 bases, the J end by 0 bases, with 13 bases between. The CDR3 consists of 15 residues. Sequenced material: blood. The rearrangement uses TRBV7-7 and TRBJ2-5, with a possible D match to TRBD1 (6 bases). This clonotype was obtained from a man between 25 and 39 years old in good health. The CDR3 DNA reads TGTGCCAGCAGCCCGGTGGGGGCATACCAAGAGACCCAGTACTTC. Its translation: CASSPVGAYQETQYF.